This T cell receptor (beta chain) was sequenced in a study of cytomegalovirus exposure and HLA in healthy donors. The overall study: Clustering assigned roughly 81% of the roughly 400 genotyped donors to the Caucasian-associated ancestry cluster. Study-wide results and caveats: TCR beta V segments were, for the most part, productive about 87% or about 30% of the time in an earlier analysis. Available immune exposure information covered CMV serostatus only. Reportedly, TCR beta sequences accurately predicted HLA-A and HLA-B alleles in most subjects.

With regard to this clone: Its antigen is as yet unknown.

The PCR was carried out with 60 Vbeta primers and 13 Jbeta primers. TCRdb keeps only in-frame clones here, not all; method: immunoSEQ multiplex PCR. The sample records about 86,000 clones, just over 70% being singletons. This CDR3 is built from 14 residues. Trimming shortened V by 3 bases and J by 2 bases, and 12 bases separated the two germline ends. The V gene's germline CDR1 is SQVTM and CDR2 ANQGSEA. The chain links TRBV29-1 to TRBJ2-3, with D maybe TRBD2 (6 bases). The sample taken for sequencing was PBMCs. The receptor was isolated from a man in his sixties in good health and CMV-seronegative. The CDR3 protein is CSVDGGAPTDTQYF. The CDR3 nucleotides read TGCAGCGTTGACGGCGGGGCCCCCACAGATACGCAGTATTTT.